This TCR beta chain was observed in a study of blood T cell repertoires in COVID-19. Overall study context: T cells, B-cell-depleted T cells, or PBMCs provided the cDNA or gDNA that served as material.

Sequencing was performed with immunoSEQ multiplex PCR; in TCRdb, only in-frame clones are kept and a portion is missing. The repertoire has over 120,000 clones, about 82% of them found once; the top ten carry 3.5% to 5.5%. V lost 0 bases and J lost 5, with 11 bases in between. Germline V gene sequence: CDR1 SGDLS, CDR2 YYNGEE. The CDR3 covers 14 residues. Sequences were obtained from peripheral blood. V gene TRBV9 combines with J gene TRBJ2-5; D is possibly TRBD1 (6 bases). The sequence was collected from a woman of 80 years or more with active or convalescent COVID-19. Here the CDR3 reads CASSVAGTMETQYF. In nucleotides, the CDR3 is TGTGCCAGCAGCGTAGCCGGGACAATGGAGACCCAGTACTTC.